The rows below give T cell receptor beta chains drawn from one sample of a study of cytotoxic CD8 clonotypes in ibrutinib-treated CLL. Using immunoSEQ multiplex PCR, the repertoire was profiled, and TCRdb retains in-frame clones only, with some absent. Of about 84,000 clones in the sample, around 84% are singletons; the top ten hold roughly 5%. The starting material was PBMCs, obtained before ibrutinib treatment. The receptors were sampled from a human donor with chronic lymphocytic leukemia. CDR3s leave out the opening cysteine and the closing phenylalanine or tryptophan. A D gene is named only where the DNA matches it firmly.

NA | TRBV11-3 | ASSLSARQTHYGYT
NA | TRBV5-4 | ASSLGGAGEKLF
NA | TRBV5-6 | ASSLAAIDNYGYT
TRBD2 | TRBV10-3 | AILTNSGISTGELF
TRBD2 | TRBV10-3 | AIRQGTSGTDTQY
TRBD1 | TRBV5-4 | ASSRDRVGSGNTIY
NA | TRBV25-1 | ASSESTVRGAF
NA | TRBV9 | ASSVGGTPFYEQY
TRBD1 | TRBV14 | ASSPGGTEAF
NA | TRBV21-1 | ASSIESYYSKQRNMVGREF
NA | TRBV5-1 | ASWTSGQTYEQY
TRBD2 | TRBV7-3 | ASSLMGGSADTQY
NA | TRBV5-1 | ASSPLQAHEQY
NA | TRBV7-7 | ASSLMEFGETQY
NA | TRBV5-6 | ASSFLGAPGYT
TRBD2 | TRBV23-1 | ASSQLLAVSYNEQF
NA | TRBV6-5 | ASSYTGNLNTGELF
TRBD1 | TRBV30 | AWSPGQGFEKLF
TRBD1 | TRBV5-4 | ASSWDRGGETQY
TRBD2 | TRBV7-9 | ASSFGLEVETQY
TRBD1 | TRBV28 | ASSGLLGQSSNQPQH
TRBD1 | TRBV5-1 | ASSSGDRASGYT
NA | TRBV7-6 | ASSLKDYSRGNEQF
NA | TRBV9 | ASSVEGRPGNEQF
NA | TRBV5-4 | ASSLGAGVNEQY
NA | TRBV27 | ASSKFGGGRYEQY
NA | TRBV30 | AWSAAGSSGNTIY
NA | TRBV28 | ASSLPGESFYEQY
NA | TRBV21-1 | ASREKGMASGNTIY
NA | TRBV6-1 | ASSVASGWGYQPQH
NA | TRBV27 | ASSFYRAAGELF
NA | TRBV27 | ASSSRGPYEQY
NA | TRBV7-2 | ASSLEVGGYEQY